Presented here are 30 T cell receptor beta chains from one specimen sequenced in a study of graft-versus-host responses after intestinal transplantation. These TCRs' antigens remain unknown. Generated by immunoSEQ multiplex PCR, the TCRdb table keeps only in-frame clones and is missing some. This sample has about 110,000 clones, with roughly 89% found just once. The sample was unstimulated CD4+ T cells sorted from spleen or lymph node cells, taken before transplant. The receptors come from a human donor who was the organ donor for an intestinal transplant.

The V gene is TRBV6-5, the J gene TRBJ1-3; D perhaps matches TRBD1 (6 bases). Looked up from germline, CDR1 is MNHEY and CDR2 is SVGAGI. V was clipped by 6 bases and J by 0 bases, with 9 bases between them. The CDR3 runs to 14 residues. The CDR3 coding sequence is TGTGCCAGCAGGGCAGGGGACTCTGGAAACACCATATATTTT. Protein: CASRAGDSGNTIYF.

CDR3 sequence reads: CASSYSGTGGNQPQHF. The CDR3 nucleotides are TGTGCCAGCAGTTACTCCGGGACAGGGGGCAATCAGCCCCAGCATTTT. The chain uses TRBV6-5 and TRBJ1-5, with 10 bases that match TRBD1. This CDR3 has 16 residues. Trimming cost V 0 bases and J 2 bases; bases outside gene matches: 1. Germline V gene lookup returns CDR1 MNHEY and CDR2 SVGAGI.

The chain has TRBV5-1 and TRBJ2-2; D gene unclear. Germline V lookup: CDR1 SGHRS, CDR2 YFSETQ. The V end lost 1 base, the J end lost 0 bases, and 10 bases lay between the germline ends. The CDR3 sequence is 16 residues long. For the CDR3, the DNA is TGCGCCAGCAGCTTGTTAGGATCGACGAACACCGGGGAGCTGTTTTTT. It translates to CASSLLGSTNTGELFF.

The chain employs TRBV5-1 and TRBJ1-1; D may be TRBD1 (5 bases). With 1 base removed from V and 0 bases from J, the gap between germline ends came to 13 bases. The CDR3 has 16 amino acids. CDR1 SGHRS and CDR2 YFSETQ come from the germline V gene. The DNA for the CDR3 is TGCGCCAGCAGCTTGCCCGACCGGGGCCTGAACACTGAAGCTTTCTTT. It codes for CASSLPDRGLNTEAFF.

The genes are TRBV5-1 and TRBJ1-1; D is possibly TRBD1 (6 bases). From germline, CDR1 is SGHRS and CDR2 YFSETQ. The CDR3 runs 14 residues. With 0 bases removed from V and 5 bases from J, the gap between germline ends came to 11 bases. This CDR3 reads CASSLDLQGTEAFF. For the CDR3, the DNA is TGCGCCAGCAGCTTGGACCTACAGGGTACTGAAGCTTTCTTT.

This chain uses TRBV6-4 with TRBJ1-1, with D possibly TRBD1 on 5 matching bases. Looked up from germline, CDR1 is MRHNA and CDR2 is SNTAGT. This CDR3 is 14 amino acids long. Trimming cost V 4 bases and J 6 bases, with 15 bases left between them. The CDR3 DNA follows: TGTGCCAGCAGTGTTGAGCCCCGGGGGGCTGAAGCTTTCTTT. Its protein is CASSVEPRGAEAFF.

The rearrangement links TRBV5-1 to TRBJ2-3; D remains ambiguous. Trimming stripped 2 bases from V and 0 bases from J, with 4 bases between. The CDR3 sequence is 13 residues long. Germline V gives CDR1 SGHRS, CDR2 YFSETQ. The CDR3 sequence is CASSLSSTDTQYF. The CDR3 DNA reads TGCGCCAGCAGCTTATCTAGCACAGATACGCAGTATTTT.

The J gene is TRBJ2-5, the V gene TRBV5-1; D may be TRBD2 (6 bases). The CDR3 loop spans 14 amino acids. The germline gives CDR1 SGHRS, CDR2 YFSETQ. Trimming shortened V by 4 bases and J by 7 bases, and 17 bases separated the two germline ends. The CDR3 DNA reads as TGCGCCAGCAGCACCCGGGACTCCGAGGGGACCCAGTACTTC. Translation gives CASSTRDSEGTQYF.

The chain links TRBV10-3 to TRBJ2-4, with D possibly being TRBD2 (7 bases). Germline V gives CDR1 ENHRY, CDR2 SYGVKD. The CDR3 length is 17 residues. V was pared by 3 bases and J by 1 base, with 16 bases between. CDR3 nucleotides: TGTGCCATCAGTGACCGGGGGGCAGGGACTGCCAAAAACATTCAGTACTTC. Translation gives CAISDRGAGTAKNIQYF.

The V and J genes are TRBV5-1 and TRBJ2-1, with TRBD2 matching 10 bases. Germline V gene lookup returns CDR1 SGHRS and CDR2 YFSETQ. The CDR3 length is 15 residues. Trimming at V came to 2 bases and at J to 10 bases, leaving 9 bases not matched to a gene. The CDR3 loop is CASSLTSGASQEQFF. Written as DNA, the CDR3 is TGCGCCAGCAGCTTAACTAGCGGGGCCTCACAAGAGCAGTTCTTC.

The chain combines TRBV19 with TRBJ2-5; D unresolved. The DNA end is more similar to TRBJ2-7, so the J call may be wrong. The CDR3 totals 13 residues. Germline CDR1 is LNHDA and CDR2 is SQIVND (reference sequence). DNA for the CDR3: TGTGCCAGTAGTATTGGGTTAGTCTACGAGCAGTACTTC. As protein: CASSIGLVYEQYF.

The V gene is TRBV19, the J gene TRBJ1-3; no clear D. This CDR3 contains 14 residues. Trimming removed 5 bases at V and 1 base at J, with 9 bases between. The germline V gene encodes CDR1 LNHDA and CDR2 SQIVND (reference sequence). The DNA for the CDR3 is TGTGCCAGTAGTCCGGTGTCATCTGGAAACACCATATATTTT. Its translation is CASSPVSSGNTIYF.

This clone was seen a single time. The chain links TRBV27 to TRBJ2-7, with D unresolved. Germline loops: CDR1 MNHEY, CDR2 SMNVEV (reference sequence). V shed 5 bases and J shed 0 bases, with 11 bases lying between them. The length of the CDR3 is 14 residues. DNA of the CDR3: TGTGCCAGCAGTCGGGCGGCTCTCTCCTACGAGCAGTACTTC. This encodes CASSRAALSYEQYF.

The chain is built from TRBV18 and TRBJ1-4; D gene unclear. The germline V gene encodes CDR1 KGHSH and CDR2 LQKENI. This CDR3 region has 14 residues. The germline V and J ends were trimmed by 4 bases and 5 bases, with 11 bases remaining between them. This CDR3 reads CASSRGENNEKLFF. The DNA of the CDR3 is TGTGCCAGCTCACGGGGAGAGAACAATGAAAAACTGTTTTTT.

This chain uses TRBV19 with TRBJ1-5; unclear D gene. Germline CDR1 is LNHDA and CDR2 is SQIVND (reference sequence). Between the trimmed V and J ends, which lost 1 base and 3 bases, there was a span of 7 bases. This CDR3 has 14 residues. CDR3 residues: CASSIGRFNQPQHF. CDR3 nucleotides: TGTGCCAGTAGTATAGGGAGATTCAATCAGCCCCAGCATTTT. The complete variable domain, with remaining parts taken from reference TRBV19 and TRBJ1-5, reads DGGITQSPKYLFRKEGQNVTLSCEQNLNHDAMYWYRQDPGQGLRLIYYSQIVNDFQKGDIAEGYSVSREKKESFPLTVTSAQKNPTAFYLCASSIGRFNQPQHFGDGTRLSIL.

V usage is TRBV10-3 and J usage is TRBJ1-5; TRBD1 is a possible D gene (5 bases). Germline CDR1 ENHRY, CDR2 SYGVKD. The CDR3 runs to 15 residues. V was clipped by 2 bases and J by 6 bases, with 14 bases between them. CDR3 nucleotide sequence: TGTGCCATCAGTGAGGGGGGGTCAGGGACTCAGCCCCAGCATTTT. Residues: CAISEGGSGTQPQHF.

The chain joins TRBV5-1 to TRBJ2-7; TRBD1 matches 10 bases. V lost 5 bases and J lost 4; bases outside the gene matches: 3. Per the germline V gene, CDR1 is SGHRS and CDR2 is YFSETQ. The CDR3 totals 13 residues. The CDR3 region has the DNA TGCGCCAGCAGTGCGGACAGGGGGTACGAGCAGTACTTC. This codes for CASSADRGYEQYF.

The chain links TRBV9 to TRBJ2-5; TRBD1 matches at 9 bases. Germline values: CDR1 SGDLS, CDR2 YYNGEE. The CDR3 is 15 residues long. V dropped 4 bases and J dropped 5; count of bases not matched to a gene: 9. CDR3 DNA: TGTGCCAGCAGCCGGAACGGACAGGGGCGGGAGACCCAGTACTTC. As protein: CASSRNGQGRETQYF.

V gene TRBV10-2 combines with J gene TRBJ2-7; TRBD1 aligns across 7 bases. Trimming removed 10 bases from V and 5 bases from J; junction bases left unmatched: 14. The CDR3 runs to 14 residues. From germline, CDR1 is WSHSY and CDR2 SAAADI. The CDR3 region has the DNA TGCGCCACCGTGAGACAGGGAGCATTCCACGAGCAGTACTTC. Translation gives CATVRQGAFHEQYF.

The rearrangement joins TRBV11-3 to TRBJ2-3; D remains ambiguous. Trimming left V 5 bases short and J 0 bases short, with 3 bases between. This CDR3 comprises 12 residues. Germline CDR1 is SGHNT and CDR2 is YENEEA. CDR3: CASSQSTDTQYF. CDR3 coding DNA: TGTGCCAGCAGCCAGAGCACAGATACGCAGTATTTT.

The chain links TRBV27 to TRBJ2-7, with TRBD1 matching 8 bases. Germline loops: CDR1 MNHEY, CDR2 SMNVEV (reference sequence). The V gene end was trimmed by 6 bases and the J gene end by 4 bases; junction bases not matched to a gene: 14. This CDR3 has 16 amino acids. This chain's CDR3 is CASSPSGGGRPYEQYF. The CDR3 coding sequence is TGTGCCAGCAGCCCATCAGGGGGCGGAAGACCTTACGAGCAGTACTTC.

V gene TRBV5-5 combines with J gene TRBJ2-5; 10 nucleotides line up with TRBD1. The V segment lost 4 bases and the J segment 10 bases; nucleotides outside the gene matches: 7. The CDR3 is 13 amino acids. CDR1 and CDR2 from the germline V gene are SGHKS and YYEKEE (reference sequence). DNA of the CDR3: TGTGCCAGCAGCACGGGACAGGGGCCCCTCCAGTACTTC. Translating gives CASSTGQGPLQYF.

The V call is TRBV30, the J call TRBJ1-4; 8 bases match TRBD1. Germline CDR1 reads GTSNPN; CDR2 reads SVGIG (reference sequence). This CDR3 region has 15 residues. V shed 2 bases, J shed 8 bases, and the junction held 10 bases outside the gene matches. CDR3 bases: TGTGCCTGGAGTCTTCGGGACAGGAGACGAGAAAAACTGTTTTTT. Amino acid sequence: CAWSLRDRRREKLFF.

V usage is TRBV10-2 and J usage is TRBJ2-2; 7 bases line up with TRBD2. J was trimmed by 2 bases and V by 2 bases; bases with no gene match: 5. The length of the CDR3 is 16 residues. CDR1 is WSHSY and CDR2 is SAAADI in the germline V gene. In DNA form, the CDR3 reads TGCGCCAGCAGTGAGCTTAAGCGGGGCAACACCGGGGAGCTGTTTTTT. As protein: CASSELKRGNTGELFF.

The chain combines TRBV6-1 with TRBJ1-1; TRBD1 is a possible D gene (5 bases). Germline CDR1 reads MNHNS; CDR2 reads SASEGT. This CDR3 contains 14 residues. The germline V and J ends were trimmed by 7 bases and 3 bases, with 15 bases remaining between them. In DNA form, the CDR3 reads TGTGCCAGCACCCGGGACCCGAGGGACACTGAAGCTTTCTTT. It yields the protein CASTRDPRDTEAFF.

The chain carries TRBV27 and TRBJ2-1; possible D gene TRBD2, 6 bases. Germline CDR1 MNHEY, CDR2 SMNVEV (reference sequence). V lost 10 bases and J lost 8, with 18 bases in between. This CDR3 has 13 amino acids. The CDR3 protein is CATPPSWGDEQFF. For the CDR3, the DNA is TGTGCCACCCCTCCCTCTTGGGGGGATGAGCAGTTCTTC.

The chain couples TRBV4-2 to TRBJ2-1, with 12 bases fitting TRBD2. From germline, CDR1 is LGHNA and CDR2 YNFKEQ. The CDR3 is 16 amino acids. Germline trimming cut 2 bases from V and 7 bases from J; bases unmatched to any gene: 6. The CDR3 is CASSQTRTSGINEQFF. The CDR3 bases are TGTGCCAGCAGCCAAACTCGGACTAGCGGGATAAATGAGCAGTTCTTC.

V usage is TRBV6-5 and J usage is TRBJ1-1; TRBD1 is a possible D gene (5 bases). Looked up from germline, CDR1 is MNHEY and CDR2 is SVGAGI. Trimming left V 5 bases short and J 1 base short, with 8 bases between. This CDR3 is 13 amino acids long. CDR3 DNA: TGTGCCAGCAGTCGGGGGGGGAACACTGAAGCTTTCTTT. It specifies CASSRGGNTEAFF.

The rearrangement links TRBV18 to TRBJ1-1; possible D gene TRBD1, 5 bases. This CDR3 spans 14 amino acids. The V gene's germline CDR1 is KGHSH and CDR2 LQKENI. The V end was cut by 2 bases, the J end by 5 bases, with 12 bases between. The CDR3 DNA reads TGTGCCAGCTCACCAAAGGGGCTTGGGACTGAAGCTTTCTTT. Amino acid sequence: CASSPKGLGTEAFF.

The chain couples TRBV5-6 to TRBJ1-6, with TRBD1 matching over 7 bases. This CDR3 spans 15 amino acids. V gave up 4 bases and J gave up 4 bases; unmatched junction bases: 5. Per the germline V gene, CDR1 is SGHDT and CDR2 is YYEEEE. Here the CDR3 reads CASSPGGGYNSPLHF. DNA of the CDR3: TGTGCCAGCAGCCCAGGGGGGGGATATAATTCACCCCTCCACTTT.